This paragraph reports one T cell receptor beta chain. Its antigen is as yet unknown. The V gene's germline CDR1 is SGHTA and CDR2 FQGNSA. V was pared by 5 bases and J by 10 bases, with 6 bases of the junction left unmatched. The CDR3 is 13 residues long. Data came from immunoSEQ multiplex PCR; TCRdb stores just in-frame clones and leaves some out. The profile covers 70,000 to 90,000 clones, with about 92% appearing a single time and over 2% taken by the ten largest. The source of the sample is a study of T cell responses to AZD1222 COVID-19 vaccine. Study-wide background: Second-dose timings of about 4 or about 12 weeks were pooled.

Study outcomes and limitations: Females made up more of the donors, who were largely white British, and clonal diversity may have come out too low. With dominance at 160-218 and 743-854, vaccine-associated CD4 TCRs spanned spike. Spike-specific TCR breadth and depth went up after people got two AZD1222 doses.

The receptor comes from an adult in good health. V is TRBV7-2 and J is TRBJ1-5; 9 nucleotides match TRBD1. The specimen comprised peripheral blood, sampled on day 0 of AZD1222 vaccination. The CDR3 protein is CASSGGTGSPQHF. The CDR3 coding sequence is TGTGCCAGCAGCGGCGGGACAGGGTCACCCCAGCATTTT.